This T cell receptor (beta chain) was captured in a study of identical twins. Healthy Caucasians were all of the donors. One entry per CDR3 protein, called by TCRdb with MiXCR from the 5' RACE reads. The table has roughly 720,000 distinct CDR3 sequences, about 20% seen once; the top ten hold around 13%. This clonotype was seen only a few times. V lost 6 bases, J lost 5 bases, and 17 bases lay in between. Germline V gene data show CDR1 as SGHDT and CDR2 as YYEEEE. The length of the CDR3 is 14 residues. The sample was also reused in another study, on T cells expressing NK-cell markers. From that study: Sequencing of TCR beta repertoires drew on sorted CD3+CD56+NKG2C+, CD3+CD56+NKG2C- and CD3+CD56-NKG2C+ T cells. One of eight sequenced donors was HCMV-seronegative; the other seven were seropositive. The sorts in several experiments were restricted to alpha-beta TCR T cells by an anti-gamma-delta TCR antibody.

This rearrangement joins TRBV5-6 to TRBJ2-5; D ambiguous. The sequenced material came from PBMCs. This TCR was sampled from a woman aged 18 to 35 in good health. CDR3 nucleotide sequence: TGTGCCAGCACCAATGGACCCCTGGAGGAGACCCAGTACTTC. It translates to CASTNGPLEETQYF.